Listed below are T cell receptor beta chains from one sample, sequenced in a study of cytomegalovirus exposure and HLA in healthy donors. The table came from immunoSEQ multiplex PCR; TCRdb's copy has only in-frame clones and leaves some out. The sample holds more than 150,000 clones, roughly 80% seen once. Sequencing input: PBMCs. The receptors stem from a man aged 35 to 55 in good health and CMV-seropositive. Both conserved end residues are part of each CDR3. Fields, in order: clone size, V gene, J gene, D gene, CDR3 DNA, CDR3 protein. D genes are given only for firm matches. Size values are once, few and many counts, or a class for expanded clones, and some rows have none.

clone_size: .; v_call: TRBV19; j_call: TRBJ1-5; d_call: TRBD1; cdr3_nt: TGTGCCAGTAGTATTTTCGTGACAGGGGGCATGGGGTATCAGCCCCAGCATTTT; cdr3_aa: CASSIFVTGGMGYQPQHF
clone_size: .; v_call: TRBV2; j_call: TRBJ1-6; d_call: .; cdr3_nt: TGTGCCAGCAGTGAAACCGAGGGTGGGAATTCACCCCTCCACTTT; cdr3_aa: CASSETEGGNSPLHF
clone_size: .; v_call: TRBV21-1; j_call: TRBJ1-2; d_call: .; cdr3_nt: TGTGCCAGCAGCAAAAGGATACAGGGACATGGCTACACCTTC; cdr3_aa: CASSKRIQGHGYTF
clone_size: .; v_call: TRBV27; j_call: TRBJ1-5; d_call: .; cdr3_nt: TGTGCCAGCAGTTTAACAGGGCCCAATCAGCCCCAGCATTTT; cdr3_aa: CASSLTGPNQPQHF
clone_size: .; v_call: TRBV5-1; j_call: TRBJ2-5; d_call: TRBD2; cdr3_nt: TGCGCCAGCAGCGAATTAGCGGGGCCGCAAGAGACCCAGTACTTC; cdr3_aa: CASSELAGPQETQYF
clone_size: few; v_call: TRBV19; j_call: TRBJ1-2; d_call: .; cdr3_nt: TGTGCCAGTAGTCCGGCGGTCTCTAACTATGGCTACACCTTC; cdr3_aa: CASSPAVSNYGYTF
clone_size: .; v_call: TRBV2; j_call: TRBJ1-6; d_call: .; cdr3_nt: TGTGCCAGCCGCCCCTACGACGGGGGACCCAATTCACCCCTCCACTTT; cdr3_aa: CASRPYDGGPNSPLHF
clone_size: .; v_call: TRBV20-1; j_call: TRBJ2-3; d_call: .; cdr3_nt: TGCAGTGCTAGTCGAGATACGCAGTATTTT; cdr3_aa: CSASRDTQYF
clone_size: .; v_call: TRBV7-3; j_call: TRBJ2-7; d_call: TRBD1; cdr3_nt: TGTGCCAGCAGTCTCGAGGGGACAGGGGCCTACGAGCAGTACTTC; cdr3_aa: CASSLEGTGAYEQYF
clone_size: once; v_call: TRBV2; j_call: TRBJ1-2; d_call: TRBD1; cdr3_nt: TGTGCCAGCAGTTACCGGGACAGGAGTAGCTATGGCTACACCTTC; cdr3_aa: CASSYRDRSSYGYTF
clone_size: .; v_call: TRBV6-5; j_call: TRBJ2-5; d_call: .; cdr3_nt: TGTGCCAGCAGTTACACGGGTCAGACCGCCCAGTACTTC; cdr3_aa: CASSYTGQTAQYF
clone_size: .; v_call: TRBV9; j_call: TRBJ2-5; d_call: TRBD2; cdr3_nt: TGTGCCAGCAGCGTCGGGACTAGTCCTTATCAAGGGACCCAGTACTTC; cdr3_aa: CASSVGTSPYQGTQYF
clone_size: .; v_call: TRBV7-8; j_call: TRBJ2-5; d_call: TRBD2; cdr3_nt: TGTGCCAGCAGCAAACTAGCGGGTGAAGAGACCCAGTACTTC; cdr3_aa: CASSKLAGEETQYF
clone_size: .; v_call: TRBV30; j_call: TRBJ1-2; d_call: .; cdr3_nt: TGTGCCTGGAGAGGCCGGGACTATGGCTACACCTTC; cdr3_aa: CAWRGRDYGYTF
clone_size: .; v_call: TRBV27; j_call: TRBJ2-7; d_call: .; cdr3_nt: TGTGCCAGCACCGAGCGAGGCAATTCTGAAGAGCAGTACTTC; cdr3_aa: CASTERGNSEEQYF
clone_size: .; v_call: TRBV6-1; j_call: TRBJ1-5; d_call: .; cdr3_nt: TGTGCCAGCAGTGACAGGGCTAGCAATCAGCCCCAGCATTTT; cdr3_aa: CASSDRASNQPQHF
clone_size: .; v_call: TRBV4-2; j_call: TRBJ1-3; d_call: .; cdr3_nt: TGTGCCAGCAGCCAGGCCGGGGGGACACGGGCGCACTCTGGAAACACCATATATTTT; cdr3_aa: CASSQAGGTRAHSGNTIYF
clone_size: .; v_call: TRBV19; j_call: TRBJ1-1; d_call: .; cdr3_nt: TGTGCCAGTAGTATAGTAAGGGGAACTGAAGCTTTCTTT; cdr3_aa: CASSIVRGTEAFF
clone_size: .; v_call: TRBV5-4; j_call: TRBJ2-5; d_call: TRBD2; cdr3_nt: TGTGCCAGCAGCTTGGGGGGACTAGCGGGGGGCCGGAGGAAAGAGACCCAGTACTTC; cdr3_aa: CASSLGGLAGGRRKETQYF
clone_size: .; v_call: TRBV5-1; j_call: TRBJ1-2; d_call: TRBD1; cdr3_nt: TGCGCCAGCAGCGCGGCAGGGGGACCCATCCGCTACACCTTC; cdr3_aa: CASSAAGGPIRYTF
clone_size: .; v_call: TRBV4-3; j_call: TRBJ1-2; d_call: .; cdr3_nt: TGCGCCAGCAGCCGAACAGGGTGGGAAAACTATGGCTACACCTTC; cdr3_aa: CASSRTGWENYGYTF
clone_size: .; v_call: TRBV15; j_call: TRBJ2-1; d_call: TRBD2; cdr3_nt: TGTGCCACCATGAGCGGGGGGGTTAAGGAGCAGTTCTTC; cdr3_aa: CATMSGGVKEQFF
clone_size: .; v_call: TRBV5-1; j_call: TRBJ2-1; d_call: TRBD2; cdr3_nt: TGCGCCAGCAGCTCCCAGCTAGCGGGGGGATACAATGAGCAGTTCTTC; cdr3_aa: CASSSQLAGGYNEQFF
clone_size: .; v_call: TRBV9; j_call: TRBJ1-1; d_call: .; cdr3_nt: TGTGCCAGCTCACTCTCAGGTGGTGGCACTGAAGCTTTCTTT; cdr3_aa: CASSLSGGGTEAFF
clone_size: .; v_call: TRBV2; j_call: TRBJ2-3; d_call: .; cdr3_nt: TGTGCCACGGGGAGGGATACGCAGTATTTT; cdr3_aa: CATGRDTQYF
clone_size: .; v_call: TRBV6-1; j_call: TRBJ2-7; d_call: .; cdr3_nt: TGTGCCAGCAGTGATTTGAGGTTCGAGCAGTACTTC; cdr3_aa: CASSDLRFEQYF
clone_size: .; v_call: TRBV14; j_call: TRBJ2-2; d_call: .; cdr3_nt: TGTGCCAGCAGCCAAGATCACCCAGGGTTCCCGATCACCGGGGAGCTGTTTTTT; cdr3_aa: CASSQDHPGFPITGELFF
clone_size: .; v_call: TRBV28; j_call: TRBJ2-6; d_call: .; cdr3_nt: TGTGCCAGCAGTTTAACATCCTCTGGGGCCAACGTCCTGACTTTC; cdr3_aa: CASSLTSSGANVLTF
clone_size: .; v_call: TRBV10-3; j_call: TRBJ2-7; d_call: .; cdr3_nt: TGTGCCATCAGTGATCCCCGGACAAGTTACGAGCAGTACTTC; cdr3_aa: CAISDPRTSYEQYF